The clone carrying this TCR beta chain has ten or more counts. The data originate from a study of blood T cells in healthy people across ages. Study-wide context: Using template switching, researchers captured about one barcoded beta molecule for each two T cells.

Collection of ten milliliters of peripheral blood was performed for each donor. Germline assignment: CDR1 SQVTM and CDR2 ANQGSEA. V shed 7 bases and J shed 2 bases, with 12 bases lying between them. This CDR3 is built from 12 residues. Combining a sample-barcoded 5' primer with a J-beta primer mix, a second PCR ran for roughly 7 to 12 cycles. TCRdb re-derived calls from the 5' RACE reads in MiXCR, one entry per CDR3 protein. The sample has about 930,000 distinct CDR3 sequences, about 28% seen once. In addition, the sample was reused for a study of T cells of mothers and their children. Per that study: Sample barcodes and 2-4 random nucleotides came from the second PCR's M1S primer. Related mother-child pairs shared marginally more repertoire than unrelated pairs, though not significantly.

The material sequenced was blood. V is TRBV29-1 and J is TRBJ2-7; tentative D call: TRBD2 (5 bases). This sequence originates from a middle-aged woman in good health. CDR3 nucleotides: TGCAGCGCCGAGGGCATAACCTACGAGCAGTACTTC. Translation gives CSAEGITYEQYF.